The TCR beta chain described here comes from a study of T cell responses to AZD1222 COVID-19 vaccine. About the study: Samples with a second dose at about 4 or about 12 weeks were pooled together.

Assay used: immunoSEQ multiplex PCR; TCRdb lists only in-frame clones, some missing. The repertoire holds over 80,000 clones, with roughly nine tenths as singletons. Study-level points and caveats: Sampling that yielded the repertoires occurred only after the peak T cell response. Females outnumbered males among donors, who were mostly white British; clonal diversity was possibly underestimated. Receipt of two AZD1222 doses was followed by a rise in Spike-specific TCR breadth and depth.

On this clone: Its antigen is currently unknown.

There are 15 residues in the CDR3. V was clipped by 2 bases and J by 3 bases, with 13 bases between them. Germline assignment: CDR1 SGHVS and CDR2 FNYEAQ. The sequencing used peripheral blood, collected on day 0 of AZD1222 vaccination. This receptor was identified in an adult in good health. This chain connects TRBV7-6 to TRBJ1-1; D is uncertain. Here the CDR3 reads CASSLSPGGDTEAFF. The CDR3 DNA sequence: TGTGCCAGCAGCTTATCCCCTGGAGGCGACACTGAAGCTTTCTTT.